The source of this T cell receptor beta chain is a study of OX40 agonist ivuxolimab in advanced cancers. Study-wide results and limits: Relative to CD4+ cells, CD8+ T cells on average had more expanded clones.

Comments on this clone: Its antigen remains unknown.

Germline V gene sequence: CDR1 GTSNPN, CDR2 SVGIG (reference sequence). The CDR3 runs 16 residues. Trimming left V 4 bases short and J 0 bases short, with 17 bases between. TCRdb keeps only in-frame clones here, not all; method: immunoSEQ multiplex PCR. The repertoire holds around 77,000 clones, with roughly 87% as singletons. The gene calls are TRBV30 and TRBJ2-3, with D perhaps matching TRBD2 (5 bases). Sequenced here: CD4+ or CD8+ T cells sorted from blood, sampled in a trial of the OX40 agonist ivuxolimab. This clonotype originated in an adult with an advanced solid tumor such as melanoma, head and neck, liver or kidney cancer. The DNA for the CDR3 is TGTGCCTGGATCCCCCTTGGCCGGGGTAGCACAGATACGCAGTATTTT. Amino acid sequence: CAWIPLGRGSTDTQYF.